This TCR beta chain was captured in a study of CD4 T cell repertoires in COVID-19. Study details: CFSE-low cells expanded nine to ten days with IL-2, then restimulated with other coronavirus spikes. Findings and caveats of the study: Two or all three memory subsets shared several highly expanded SARS-CoV-2-reactive clonotypes. SARS-CoV and/or HKU1 spike cultures shared between 7 and 25% of SARS-CoV-2 clonotypes.

CFSE-labeled cells were stimulated with autologous monocytes plus recombinant SARS-CoV-2 spike or nucleoprotein. Libraries were prepared by immunoSEQ multiplex PCR; TCRdb keeps only in-frame clonotypes and omits some of them. The sample has some 700 clones; approximately 11% are singletons. This clone was counted a few times. Its matching antigen is unknown. V lost 0 bases and J 5 bases, leaving 11 bases between the germline ends. This CDR3 contains 15 residues. Germline CDR1 and CDR2: SGHTA and FQGNSA. This TCR came from a human donor who had COVID-19. This material consisted of effector memory CD4+ T cells, cultured in vitro, taken after recovery from COVID-19. V and J are TRBV7-2 and TRBJ2-1; no clear D gene. CDR3 region: CASSLALRWNNEQFF. In DNA, the CDR3 is TGTGCCAGCAGCTTAGCGCTGAGGTGGAACAATGAGCAGTTCTTC.